The source of this T cell receptor beta chain is a study of blood T cells in healthy people across ages. A second roughly 6 to 11 cycle PCR used barcoded and J-beta primers. Each CDR3 protein gets one entry after TCRdb re-called the 5' RACE reads with MiXCR. The sample has over 600,000 distinct CDR3 sequences; approximately 60% are singletons. This CDR3 region has 15 residues. The germline CDR1 and CDR2 sequences are SGDLS and YYNGEE. V shed 0 bases and J shed 2 bases, with 12 bases lying between them. The chain employs TRBV9 and TRBJ2-7; the D gene is possibly TRBD2 (5 bases). Sequencing was carried out using blood. The TCR sequence derives from a man in his forties in good health. DNA for the CDR3: TGTGCCAGCAGCGTAGACGGCGGGCCCCCCTACGAGCAGTACTTC. Its translation: CASSVDGGPPYEQYF. The whole variable domain, remainder taken from reference TRBV9 and TRBJ2-7, is DSGVTQTPKHLITATGQRVTLRCSPRSGDLSVYWYQQSLDQGLQFLIQYYNGEERAKGNILERFSAQQFPDLHSELNLSSLELGDSALYFCASSVDGGPPYEQYFGPGTRLTVT.